These 32 T cell receptor beta chains share one sample of origin, sequenced in a study of identical twins. One entry per CDR3 protein results from TCRdb running MiXCR on the 5' RACE reads. The table shows hundreds of thousands of distinct CDR3 sequences, with 15% to 20% occurring only once. Separately, the same data were catalogued under a study of T cells expressing NK-cell markers.

The sequenced sample consisted of PBMCs. All receptors come from a woman younger than 35 in good health.

This clonotype was observed a few times. The chain links TRBV12-3 or TRBV12-4 to TRBJ1-2; D is uncertain. V lost 1 base, J lost 8 bases, and 11 bases lay in between. The CDR3 spans 13 residues. DNA of the CDR3: TGTGCCAGCAGTTTAGGACGTTCGTCCGGCTACACCTTC. Protein product: CASSLGRSSGYTF.

The chain links TRBV7-2 to TRBJ2-2, with TRBD2 matching over 7 bases. The length of the CDR3 is 13 residues. With V trimmed by 0 bases and J by 13 bases, 5 bases remained unmatched. Germline CDR1 SGHTA, CDR2 FQGNSA. The CDR3 loop reads CASSLAERGGLFF. The CDR3 region has the DNA TGTGCCAGCAGCTTAGCGGAGCGGGGAGGGCTGTTTTTT.

The DNA for the CDR3 is TGTGCCAGCGCCGCCGTTAGGGAGAGGGTCGATACGCAGTATTTT. It encodes CASAAVRERVDTQYF. The chain has TRBV12-3 or TRBV12-4 and TRBJ2-3; maybe TRBD2 (5 bases). This CDR3 spans 15 amino acids. The germline V and J ends were trimmed by 8 bases and 6 bases, with 21 bases remaining between them.

This chain joins TRBV9 and TRBJ2-3; D is unresolved. Trimming shortened V by 0 bases and J by 2 bases, and 7 bases separated the two germline ends. Germline CDR1 and CDR2: SGDLS and YYNGEE. There are 14 residues in the CDR3. The CDR3 DNA reads TGTGCCAGCAGCGTAGCCGTCCTCACAGATACGCAGTATTTT. Protein: CASSVAVLTDTQYF.

This clonotype occurred a few times. The CDR3 loop is CASRFGYTGELFF. The DNA of the CDR3 is TGTGCCAGCCGATTCGGGTACACCGGGGAGCTGTTTTTT. The J gene is TRBJ2-2, the V gene TRBV12-3 or TRBV12-4; D call uncertain. The CDR3 is 13 amino acids. V was shortened by 8 bases and J by 3 bases, with 10 bases between the two germline ends.

This clonotype has only a few counts. The chain has TRBV5-1 and TRBJ2-1; D ambiguous. Germline V gene data show CDR1 as SGHRS and CDR2 as YFSETQ. The CDR3 loop spans 16 amino acids. V shed 2 bases and J shed 3 bases, with 15 bases lying between them. CDR3 nucleotide sequence: TGCGCCAGCAGCTTCCAGGAAGGTGGCGGCTACAATGAGCAGTTCTTC. It translates to CASSFQEGGGYNEQFF.

This clonotype has just a few counts. The chain couples TRBV4-3 to TRBJ1-4; D call uncertain. CDR1 and CDR2 from the germline V gene are LGHNA and YSLEER. The CDR3 is 16 amino acids. Trimming removed 1 base at V and 0 bases at J, with 9 bases between. CDR3 loop: CASSQGTGATNEKLFF. CDR3 in DNA: TGCGCCAGCAGCCAAGGGACCGGGGCAACTAATGAAAAACTGTTTTTT.

This clonotype was found many times. This chain links TRBV20-1 with TRBJ1-1; D is unclear. The germline V gene has CDR1 DFQATT and CDR2 SNEGSKA (reference sequence). The CDR3 runs to 12 residues. The germline V and J ends were trimmed by 4 bases and 3 bases, with 9 bases remaining between them. The CDR3 coding sequence is TGCAGTGCTACGGATAAGTACACTGAAGCTTTCTTT. Its translation is CSATDKYTEAFF.

The chain employs TRBV12-3 or TRBV12-4 and TRBJ2-5, with 8 bases matching TRBD2. J was trimmed by 4 bases and V by 2 bases; bases with no gene match: 9. The CDR3 extends over 16 amino acids. CDR3: CASSLRGGLAGETQYF. CDR3 DNA: TGTGCCAGCAGTTTAAGGGGGGGGCTAGCGGGAGAGACCCAGTACTTC.

A few counts support this clonotype. The rearrangement uses TRBV24-1 and TRBJ2-1; D may be TRBD1 or TRBD2 (5 bases each). Germline V gene lookup returns CDR1 KGHDR and CDR2 SFDVKD. V lost 0 bases to trimming and J lost 13 bases, with 27 bases between them. CDR3 length: 18 residues. The CDR3 region is CATSDLPRQSEGVFVQFF. DNA for the CDR3: TGTGCCACCAGTGATTTGCCTCGACAGTCAGAGGGAGTCTTTGTTCAGTTCTTC.

The chain couples TRBV20-1 to TRBJ2-3, with D possibly matching TRBD2 (5 bases). There are 15 residues in the CDR3. Trimming left V 6 bases short and J 2 bases short, with 18 bases between. Germline V gene data show CDR1 as DFQATT and CDR2 as SNEGSKA (reference sequence). Here the CDR3 reads CSAPGSLTFTDTQYF. The CDR3, as DNA: TGCAGTGCCCCGGGGTCCTTGACTTTCACAGATACGCAGTATTTT.

This clonotype was seen ten or more times. V gene TRBV29-1 combines with J gene TRBJ1-1; tentatively, D is TRBD1 (5 bases). The CDR3 covers 13 residues. The V end was cut by 7 bases, the J end by 1 base, with 13 bases between. The germline CDR1 and CDR2 sequences are SQVTM and ANQGSEA. CDR3 in DNA: TGCAGCGCTCGTAGGACACAGAACACTGAAGCTTTCTTT. This translates into CSARRTQNTEAFF.

The genes are TRBV7-9 and TRBJ2-7; TRBD2 aligns across 9 bases. Germline trimming cut 4 bases from V and 5 bases from J; bases unmatched to any gene: 9. Germline-derived CDR1 and CDR2 are SEHNR and FQNEAQ (reference sequence). The CDR3 has 15 residues. The chain's CDR3 is CASSSRSSGINEQYF. The CDR3, as DNA: TGTGCCAGCAGCTCCCGATCTAGCGGGATCAACGAGCAGTACTTC.

This clonotype has at least ten counts. J is TRBJ1-1 and V is TRBV12-3 or TRBV12-4; D ambiguous. V was clipped by 1 base and J by 5 bases, with 8 bases between them. This CDR3 spans 13 amino acids. The CDR3 protein is CASSLEAETEAFF. The DNA for the CDR3 is TGTGCCAGCAGTTTAGAGGCTGAGACTGAAGCTTTCTTT.

In nucleotides, the CDR3 is TGTGCCAGCAGCTACCAAACAGGGGTAAACACTGAAGCTTTCTTT. Amino acids: CASSYQTGVNTEAFF. The J gene is TRBJ1-1, the V gene TRBV7-2; 7 bases are shared with TRBD1. Germline V gene data show CDR1 as SGHTA and CDR2 as FQGNSA. CDR3 length: 15 residues. V was pared by 4 bases and J by 2 bases, with 7 bases of the junction left unmatched.

The gene calls are TRBV12-3 or TRBV12-4 and TRBJ2-1; D possibly corresponds to TRBD1 (5 bases). This CDR3 is built from 12 residues. The V and J ends lost 5 bases and 8 bases respectively, with 10 bases between them. CDR3 DNA sequence: TGTGCCAGCAGTCTAGGGGTCCATGAGCAGTTCTTC. Its protein is CASSLGVHEQFF.

There are a few counts of this clonotype. V and J are TRBV20-1 and TRBJ2-1; 8 bases map to TRBD1. V dropped 6 bases and J dropped 8; count of bases not matched to a gene: 9. CDR1 is DFQATT, CDR2 SNEGSKA, per germline (reference sequence). The CDR3 has 13 residues. The CDR3 is CSAGDRRRHEQFF. CDR3 coding DNA: TGCAGTGCCGGGGACAGGAGGCGGCATGAGCAGTTCTTC.

This clonotype was observed a handful of times. The genes are TRBV29-1 and TRBJ2-4, with TRBD1 as a possible D gene (6 bases). The V end was cut by 6 bases, the J end by 6 bases, with 12 bases between. Germline-derived CDR1 and CDR2 are SQVTM and ANQGSEA. This CDR3 is built from 12 residues. The CDR3 loop is CSVVDSLNIQYF. The DNA for the CDR3 is TGCAGCGTGGTGGACAGCCTAAACATTCAGTACTTC.

This clonotype was observed once. The chain joins TRBV20-1 to TRBJ2-2; 7 nucleotides agree with TRBD2. V lost 7 bases to trimming and J lost 7 bases; unmatched junction nucleotides: 3. The CDR3 has 11 amino acids. Germline V lookup: CDR1 DFQATT, CDR2 SNEGSKA (reference sequence). CDR3 DNA sequence: TGCAGTGTCCGCGGGAGCGGGGAGCTGTTTTTT. This codes for CSVRGSGELFF.

V and J are TRBV11-2 and TRBJ2-3; no clear D. The CDR3 runs 15 residues. Deletions cut 1 base from V and 5 bases from J, with 13 bases between. The germline V gene has CDR1 SGHAT and CDR2 FQNNGV. Written as DNA, the CDR3 is TGTGCCAGCAGCTTAGGCACTATTCGTAAAGATACGCAGTATTTT. As protein: CASSLGTIRKDTQYF.

This clonotype was recorded at least ten times. V and J are TRBV20-1 and TRBJ2-3; D possibly uses TRBD1 or TRBD2 (5 bases each). The CDR3 is made up of 15 amino acids. The germline CDR1 and CDR2 sequences are DFQATT and SNEGSKA (reference sequence). V was clipped by 6 bases and J by 6 bases, with 22 bases between them. The CDR3 here is CSADAVGEPRDTQYF. In DNA, the CDR3 is TGCAGTGCGGATGCGGTGGGGGAACCTCGGGATACGCAGTATTTT.

The chain couples TRBV12-3 or TRBV12-4 to TRBJ2-3, with 11 bases fitting TRBD2. The V gene end was trimmed by 7 bases and the J gene end by 8 bases; junction bases not matched to a gene: 11. This CDR3 is 15 amino acids long. CDR3 DNA sequence: TGTGCCAGCACTCCCGCTAGCGGGGGGAGGGGTACGCAGTATTTT. Translating it yields CASTPASGGRGTQYF.

This clonotype was seen a few times. The rearrangement links TRBV12-3 or TRBV12-4 to TRBJ2-1; 15 bases are shared with TRBD2. This CDR3 spans 16 amino acids. With V trimmed by 5 bases and J by 13 bases, 12 bases remained unmatched. The CDR3 sequence is CASSPRTSGGATIQFF. The CDR3 bases are TGTGCCAGCAGTCCCCGGACTAGCGGGGGGGCAACAATACAGTTCTTC.

V is TRBV6-1 and J is TRBJ2-1; 8 bases are a match to TRBD2. The germline V gene encodes CDR1 MNHNS and CDR2 SASEGT. This CDR3 contains 16 residues. Trimming at V came to 5 bases and at J to 1 base, leaving 7 bases not matched to a gene. The CDR3 DNA reads as TGTGCCAGCAGTCGCCTAGGCGGGAGGTCCTACAATGAGCAGTTCTTC. The encoded protein is CASSRLGGRSYNEQFF.

This clonotype was observed a few times. The rearrangement joins TRBV20-1 to TRBJ2-1; a possible D gene is TRBD1 (5 bases). Trimming stripped 6 bases from V and 9 bases from J, with 9 bases between. Germline CDR1 DFQATT, CDR2 SNEGSKA (reference sequence). The CDR3 sequence is 10 residues long. DNA for the CDR3: TGCAGTGCCAGAAGGGGTGAGCAGTTCTTC. As protein: CSARRGEQFF.

The J gene is TRBJ1-2, the V gene TRBV20-1; D ambiguous. CDR3 size: 12 residues. Trimming shortened V by 3 bases and J by 2 bases, and 7 bases separated the two germline ends. Germline V gene data show CDR1 as DFQATT and CDR2 as SNEGSKA (reference sequence). Written as DNA, the CDR3 is TGCAGTGCTAGGACTAAGAACTATGGCTACACCTTC. Protein sequence: CSARTKNYGYTF.

This chain uses TRBV12-3 or TRBV12-4 with TRBJ1-6, with D uncertain. The CDR3 runs 12 residues. With 2 bases removed from V and 10 bases from J, the gap between germline ends came to 6 bases. The CDR3 spells CASSLSHSPLHF. The CDR3 nucleotides are TGTGCCAGCAGTTTAAGTCACTCACCCCTCCACTTT.

The chain employs TRBV12-3 or TRBV12-4 and TRBJ2-1; a possible D gene is TRBD2 (6 bases). This CDR3 has 16 amino acids. Deletions cut 2 bases from V and 7 bases from J, with 18 bases between. The CDR3 bases are TGTGCCAGCAGTTTAAGAGCTACGGGAGTTGGGAATGAGCAGTTCTTC. This gives the protein CASSLRATGVGNEQFF.

The genes are TRBV12-3 or TRBV12-4 and TRBJ1-1; D gene unclear. The CDR3 runs 13 residues. Trimming took 10 bases from V and 8 from J, leaving 20 bases between them. The CDR3 nucleotides are TGTGCCACTGCGGTAAGGGCCTCTGAAGAAGCTTTCTTT. It is translated as CATAVRASEEAFF.

The genes are TRBV19 and TRBJ2-3; no definite D call. The CDR3 runs to 15 residues. Trimming removed 0 bases at V and 0 bases at J, with 7 bases between. Looked up from germline, CDR1 is LNHDA and CDR2 is SQIVND (reference sequence). CDR3 amino acids: CASSIEKRSTDTQYF. The CDR3 region has the DNA TGTGCCAGTAGTATAGAAAAGCGAAGCACAGATACGCAGTATTTT.

This clonotype turned up a few times. V gene TRBV7-8 combines with J gene TRBJ2-1; 7 bases fit TRBD2. J gave up 3 bases and V 1 base, and 9 bases lay outside the gene matches. The CDR3 length is 17 residues. The germline CDR1 and CDR2 sequences are SGHVS and FQNEAQ. CDR3 sequence reads: CASSLGGGAVIYNEQFF. For the CDR3, the DNA is TGTGCCAGCAGCTTAGGGGGAGGGGCCGTTATCTACAATGAGCAGTTCTTC.

The rearrangement links TRBV4-1 to TRBJ2-5; 10 bases match TRBD1. From germline, CDR1 is MGHRA and CDR2 YSYEKL. The CDR3 has 15 residues. The V segment lost 4 bases and the J segment 4 bases; nucleotides outside the gene matches: 6. Here the CDR3 DNA reads TGCGCCAGCAGCCGGACAGGGGGTAGTGCAGAGACCCAGTACTTC. Translating gives CASSRTGGSAETQYF.